These 17 T cell receptor beta chains came from one sample sequenced in a study of blood T cell repertoires in COVID-19. Profiled with immunoSEQ multiplex PCR; TCRdb holds only in-frame clones, not every one. The data contain 150,000 to 200,000 clones, about 87% of them seen just once; the ten biggest clones take up around 2.7%. Sequencing input: peripheral blood. Receptors originate from a man aged 40-49 years with active or convalescent COVID-19.

This chain joins TRBV6-4 and TRBJ2-1; the match to TRBD2 covers 8 bases. Germline V gene sequence: CDR1 MRHNA, CDR2 SNTAGT. This CDR3 spans 13 amino acids. Trimming removed 5 bases from V and 6 bases from J; junction bases left unmatched: 3. The CDR3 region has the DNA TGTGCCAGCAGTTCCGGGGGGGGCAATGAGCAGTTCTTC. Its translation: CASSSGGGNEQFF.

The gene calls are TRBV3-1 (or the pseudogene TRBV3-2) and TRBJ2-7; possibly TRBD1 for D (6 bases). The CDR3 is made up of 15 amino acids. Germline values: CDR1 LGHDT, CDR2 YNNKEL (reference sequence). Trimming stripped 0 bases from V and 1 base from J, with 10 bases between. The CDR3 loop reads CASSQEWQGSYEQYF. CDR3 DNA: TGTGCCAGCAGCCAAGAATGGCAGGGGTCCTACGAGCAGTACTTC.

This chain joins TRBV3-1 (or the pseudogene TRBV3-2) and TRBJ2-1, with 15 bases aligning to TRBD2. Germline assignment: CDR1 LGHDT and CDR2 YNNKEL (reference sequence). The V segment lost 4 bases and the J segment 0 bases; nucleotides outside the gene matches: 4. This CDR3 region has 18 residues. The chain's CDR3 is CASSLGLAGGYSYNEQFF. DNA for the CDR3: TGTGCCAGCAGCCTCGGACTAGCGGGGGGGTACTCCTACAATGAGCAGTTCTTC.

This rearrangement joins TRBV2 to TRBJ1-1, with 8 bases aligning to TRBD1. V shed 5 bases, J shed 0 bases, and the junction held 11 bases outside the gene matches. The length of the CDR3 is 17 residues. Germline CDR1 SNHLY, CDR2 FYNNEI. The CDR3 nucleotides read TGTGCCAGCAGTCCTGACAGGGGAGTAGGAATGAACACTGAAGCTTTCTTT. Translated, it gives CASSPDRGVGMNTEAFF.

The chain employs TRBV5-1 and TRBJ2-3; D gene uncertain. Trimming removed 0 bases from V and 2 bases from J, with 10 bases in between. The CDR3 extends over 15 amino acids. CDR1 SGHRS and CDR2 YFSETQ come from the germline V gene. Here the CDR3 DNA reads TGCGCCAGCAGCTTGGGGCACAGAATCACAGATACGCAGTATTTT. Translated: CASSLGHRITDTQYF.

This clone was observed a handful of times. The V gene is TRBV29-1, the J gene TRBJ1-2, with D possibly matching TRBD1 (5 bases). CDR1 and CDR2 (germline): SQVTM, ANQGSEA. The CDR3 is 12 amino acids. The V end lost 4 bases, the J end lost 8 bases, and 14 bases lay between the germline ends. The CDR3 loop reads CSVGGRAAGYTF. Written as DNA, the CDR3 is TGCAGCGTTGGCGGCAGGGCGGCGGGCTACACCTTC.

This sequence joins TRBV15 and TRBJ1-3; TRBD1 matches at 9 bases. V shed 0 bases, J shed 4 bases, and the junction held 13 bases outside the gene matches. The CDR3 has 19 amino acids. From germline, CDR1 is LNHNV and CDR2 YYDKDF (reference sequence). The CDR3 reads CATSRDYPRQGGSGNTIYF. Written as DNA, the CDR3 is TGTGCCACCAGCAGAGATTACCCGAGACAGGGGGGATCGGGAAACACCATATATTTT.

The V call is TRBV19, the J call TRBJ2-2; TRBD2 matches at 7 bases. This CDR3 spans 17 amino acids. The V gene end was trimmed by 1 base and the J gene end by 1 base; junction bases not matched to a gene: 6. Germline values: CDR1 LNHDA, CDR2 SQIVND (reference sequence). CDR3 DNA sequence: TGTGCCAGTAGTATAGGAGGAGCGGGGTGGAACACCGGGGAGCTGTTTTTT. Translation gives CASSIGGAGWNTGELFF.

The V call is TRBV2, the J call TRBJ2-7; weak D call: TRBD2 (7 bases). V was shortened by 1 base and J by 3 bases, with 10 bases between the two germline ends. There are 14 residues in the CDR3. Per germline, CDR1 SNHLY and CDR2 FYNNEI. The CDR3 nucleotides read TGTGCCAGCAGTGAAGGCGGGGGCCTCTACGAGCAGTACTTC. Its protein product is CASSEGGGLYEQYF. Looking up the rest from reference TRBV2 and TRBJ2-7 gives the full variable domain: EPEVTQTPSHQVTQMGQEVILRCVPISNHLYFYWYRQILGQKVEFLVSFYNNEISEKSEIFDDQFSVERPDGSNFTLKIRSTKLEDSAMYFCASSEGGGLYEQYFGPGTRLTVT.

J is TRBJ1-1 and V is TRBV7-9; the D gene is possibly TRBD1 (5 bases). The CDR3 is 13 amino acids. The V end lost 5 bases, the J end lost 0 bases, and 7 bases lay between the germline ends. Germline V CDR1 and CDR2: SEHNR, FQNEAQ (reference sequence). CDR3 sequence (DNA): TGTGCCAGCAGCCCGACAGTGAACACTGAAGCTTTCTTT. This gives the protein CASSPTVNTEAFF. Full variable domain (remainder filled in from reference TRBV7-9 and TRBJ1-1): DTGVSQNPRHKITKRGQNVTFRCDPISEHNRLYWYRQTLGQGPEFLTYFQNEAQLEKSRLLSDRFSAERPKGSFSTLEIQRTEQGDSAMYLCASSPTVNTEAFFGQGTRLTVV.

The chain couples TRBV11-2 to TRBJ2-1; 10 bases are a match to TRBD2. The CDR3 has 15 amino acids. Germline CDR1 is SGHAT and CDR2 is FQNNGV. V dropped 8 bases and J dropped 3; count of bases not matched to a gene: 7. CDR3 region: CASGTGTSVYNEQFF. In nucleotides, the CDR3 is TGTGCCAGCGGGACCGGGACTAGCGTCTACAATGAGCAGTTCTTC.

This clone was seen more than once but under ten times. The V gene is TRBV6-1, the J gene TRBJ1-6; D not resolved. The germline CDR1 and CDR2 sequences are MNHNS and SASEGT. V was trimmed by 2 bases and J by 7 bases, leaving 6 bases between them. CDR3 size: 13 residues. DNA for the CDR3: TGTGCCAGCAGTGAATTATCCAATTCACCCCTCCACTTT. The encoded protein is CASSELSNSPLHF.

This clone was seen a few times. This chain links TRBV5-6 with TRBJ2-1; a weak D match, TRBD1 (5 bases). The V end lost 2 bases, the J end lost 4 bases, and 10 bases lay between the germline ends. Per germline, CDR1 SGHDT and CDR2 YYEEEE. This CDR3 spans 14 amino acids. CDR3 amino acids: CASSLPTGYNEQFF. Here the CDR3 DNA reads TGTGCCAGCAGCTTACCTACAGGTTACAATGAGCAGTTCTTC.

The sample holds a few counts of this clone. V gene TRBV14 combines with J gene TRBJ1-1; perhaps TRBD1 as D (5 bases). This CDR3 is built from 13 residues. Trimming removed 4 bases at V and 2 bases at J, with 8 bases between. Germline V gives CDR1 SGHDN, CDR2 FVKESK. In nucleotides, the CDR3 is TGTGCCAGCAGCCGGGGCAGCAACACTGAAGCTTTCTTT. Its protein is CASSRGSNTEAFF.

The chain links TRBV20-1 to TRBJ1-1, with TRBD1 as a possible D gene (5 bases). The germline V gene has CDR1 DFQATT and CDR2 SNEGSKA (reference sequence). V shed 3 bases and J shed 10 bases, with 24 bases lying between them. The CDR3 has 15 residues. DNA for the CDR3: TGCAGTGCTAGTAGGGAGGGCCGGGCAGGGCTCGGAGCTTTCTTT. This codes for CSASREGRAGLGAFF.

V usage is TRBV2 and J usage is TRBJ2-2, with TRBD2 matching 8 bases. The CDR3 spans 17 residues. CDR1 and CDR2 (germline): SNHLY, FYNNEI. The V and J ends lost 5 bases and 5 bases, in that order; junction bases with no gene match: 13. The CDR3 DNA sequence: TGTGCCAGCAGTCCCCAAACTCGTAGCGGGGTGACCGGGGAGCTGTTTTTT. Translating it yields CASSPQTRSGVTGELFF.

This chain links TRBV20-1 with TRBJ2-1; D gene ambiguous. V was pared by 4 bases and J by 7 bases, with 5 bases between. CDR1 DFQATT and CDR2 SNEGSKA come from the germline V gene (reference sequence). CDR3 size: 10 residues. CDR3 coding DNA: TGCAGTGCTATAGCAAATGAGCAGTTCTTC. Its protein product is CSAIANEQFF.